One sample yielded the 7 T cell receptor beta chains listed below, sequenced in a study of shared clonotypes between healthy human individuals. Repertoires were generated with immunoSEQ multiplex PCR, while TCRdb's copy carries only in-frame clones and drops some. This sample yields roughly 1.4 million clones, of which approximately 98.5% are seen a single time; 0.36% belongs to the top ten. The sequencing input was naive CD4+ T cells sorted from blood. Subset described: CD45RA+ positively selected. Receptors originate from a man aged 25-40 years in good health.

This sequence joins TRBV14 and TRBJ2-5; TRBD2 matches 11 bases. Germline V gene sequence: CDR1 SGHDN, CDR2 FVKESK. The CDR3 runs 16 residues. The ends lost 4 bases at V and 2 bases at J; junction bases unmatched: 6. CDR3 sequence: CASSLTSGSRQETQYF. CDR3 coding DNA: TGTGCCAGCAGCCTTACTAGCGGGAGTCGTCAAGAGACCCAGTACTTC. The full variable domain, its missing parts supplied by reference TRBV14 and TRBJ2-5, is EAGVTQFPSHSVIEKGQTVTLRCDPISGHDNLYWYRRVMGKEIKFLLHFVKESKQDESGMPNNRFLAERTGGTYSTLKVQPAELEDSGVYFCASSLTSGSRQETQYFGPGTRLLVL.

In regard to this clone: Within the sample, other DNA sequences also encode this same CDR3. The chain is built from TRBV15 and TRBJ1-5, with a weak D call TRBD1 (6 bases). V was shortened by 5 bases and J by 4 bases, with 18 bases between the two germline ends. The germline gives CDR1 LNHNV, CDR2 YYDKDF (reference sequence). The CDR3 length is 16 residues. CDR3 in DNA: TGTGCCACCAGCCGACGTCTAGGACAGTCAAATCAGCCCCAGCATTTT. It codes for CATSRRLGQSNQPQHF.

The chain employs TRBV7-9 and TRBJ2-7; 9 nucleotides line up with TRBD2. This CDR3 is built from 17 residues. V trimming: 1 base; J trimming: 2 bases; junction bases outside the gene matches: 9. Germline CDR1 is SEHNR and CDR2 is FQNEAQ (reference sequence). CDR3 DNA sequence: TGTGCCAGCAGCTTAGTCCGCGGGAGGGCTACCCCCTACGAGCAGTACTTC. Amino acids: CASSLVRGRATPYEQYF.

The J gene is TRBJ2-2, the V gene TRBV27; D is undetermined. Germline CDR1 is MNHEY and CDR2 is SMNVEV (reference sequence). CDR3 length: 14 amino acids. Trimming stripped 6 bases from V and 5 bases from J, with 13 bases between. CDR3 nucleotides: TGTGCCAGCAGACCGATTACCGGGACCGGGGAGCTGTTTTTT. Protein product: CASRPITGTGELFF.

This CDR3 reads CASSLVLEEQYF. CDR3 nucleotides: TGCGCCAGCAGCTTGGTTTTGGAAGAGCAGTACTTC. The rearrangement uses TRBV5-1 and TRBJ2-7; no reliable D call. The CDR3 consists of 12 residues. CDR1 is SGHRS, CDR2 YFSETQ, per germline. Trimming took off 0 bases at V and 7 bases at J, with 8 bases between the two ends.

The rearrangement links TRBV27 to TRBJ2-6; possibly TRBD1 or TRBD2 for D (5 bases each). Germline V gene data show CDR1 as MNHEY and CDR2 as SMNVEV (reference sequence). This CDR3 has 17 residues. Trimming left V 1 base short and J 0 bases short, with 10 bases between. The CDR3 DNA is TGTGCCAGCAGTTTATGGGGGACGGCCTCTGGGGCCAACGTCCTGACTTTC. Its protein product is CASSLWGTASGANVLTF.

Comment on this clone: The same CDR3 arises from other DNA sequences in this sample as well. The CDR3 protein is CASSLLRETQYF. CDR3 coding DNA: TGTGCCAGCAGTTTATTGAGGGAGACCCAGTACTTC. The rearrangement joins TRBV28 to TRBJ2-5, with D unclear. There are 12 residues in the CDR3. CDR1 is MDHEN, CDR2 SYDVKM, per germline. Trimming took off 1 base at V and 5 bases at J, with 5 bases between the two ends.